This T cell receptor beta chain came from a study of siplizumab effects on memory and regulatory T cells. Germline lookup yields CDR1 LGHNA and CDR2 YNFKEQ. With 0 bases removed from V and 6 bases from J, the gap between germline ends came to 11 bases. The CDR3 is 14 residues long. Study-wide findings and caveats: Unstimulated subsets contained matches for only a minor fraction of alloreactive clones. Unstimulated naive T cells seemed to show more diversity than memory cells did, and they also seemed to be among the major contributors to the alloresponse.

Profiled with immunoSEQ multiplex PCR; TCRdb holds only in-frame clones, not every one. This sample has over 85,000 clones, with 90% to 95% found just once. Regarding this clone: Its specificity is unknown.

The J gene is TRBJ1-1, the V gene TRBV4-2; D may be TRBD1 (5 bases). The material sequenced was non-Treg CD4+ T cells sorted from blood. The source of this sequence is a human donor in good health. CDR3 loop: CASSQEWQGAEAFF. CDR3 DNA sequence: TGTGCCAGCAGCCAAGAATGGCAGGGCGCTGAAGCTTTCTTT.